These 3 T cell receptor beta chains share one sample of origin, sequenced in a study of OX40 agonist ivuxolimab in advanced cancers. The method was immunoSEQ multiplex PCR; TCRdb's version includes in-frame clones alone and lacks a portion of them. The table shows tens of thousands of clones, with around 85% occurring only once. The sample consisted of CD4+ or CD8+ T cells sorted from blood, taken in a trial of the OX40 agonist ivuxolimab. The receptor set was obtained from an adult with an advanced solid tumor such as melanoma, head and neck, liver or kidney cancer.

V usage is TRBV18 and J usage is TRBJ1-5; tentative D call: TRBD1 (6 bases). Trimming pared 3 bases from V and 7 bases from J, leaving 13 bases between. The CDR3 runs 14 residues. Germline CDR1 and CDR2: KGHSH and LQKENI. The CDR3 DNA follows: TGTGCCAGCTCACCCTACAGGGACGAACAGCCCCAGCATTTT. Translated: CASSPYRDEQPQHF.

The chain combines TRBV7-3 with TRBJ2-5, with D perhaps matching TRBD2 (6 bases). Germline CDR1 SGHTA, CDR2 FQGTGA. The CDR3 runs to 15 residues. V was cut by 5 bases and J by 4 bases, with 17 bases left in between. CDR3 nucleotides: TGTGCCAGCAGCCAAACACTCGGGCGGGGAGAGACCCAGTACTTC. It specifies CASSQTLGRGETQYF.

V usage is TRBV10-3 and J usage is TRBJ1-3; D might be TRBD1 (6 bases). CDR1 is ENHRY and CDR2 is SYGVKD in the germline V gene. This CDR3 is 13 amino acids long. Trimming left V 4 bases short and J 4 bases short, with 8 bases between. The CDR3 reads CAISGGQGNTIYF. The CDR3 bases are TGTGCCATCAGTGGCGGACAGGGAAACACCATATATTTT.